These T cell receptor beta chains were read from a single sample in a study of CD8 T cells in Susac syndrome. TCRdb re-called the immunoSEQ multiplex PCR reads through MiXCR, storing one row per CDR3 protein. The sample has tens of thousands of distinct CDR3 sequences, 85% to 95% seen once. The sequenced sample consisted of CD8+ T cells from PBMCs. These receptors came from a human donor with Susac syndrome. CDR3s include the opening cysteine and the closing phenylalanine or tryptophan. D genes are given only for firm matches. Expanded clones are given a class, and other clones once, few, many or no size at all.

D	V	size	length	J	DNA	CDR3
.	TRBV27	.	14	TRBJ2-7	TGTGCCAGCAAGAGCGGACAGAACTCCTACGAGCAGTACTTC	CASKSGQNSYEQYF
TRBD2	TRBV15	.	18	TRBJ2-3	TGTGCCACCAGCAAGGTCTATCTAGCGGAAACTAGCACAGATACGCAGTATTTT	CATSKVYLAETSTDTQYF
TRBD1	TRBV18	.	15	TRBJ1-2	TGTGCCAGCTCACCAAAGGGACAGGATGGATATGGCTACACCTTC	CASSPKGQDGYGYTF
.	TRBV29-1	.	9	TRBJ1-2	TGCAGCGTCGCTAGCGGCTACACCTTC	CSVASGYTF
.	TRBV5-6	.	15	TRBJ1-2	TGTGCCAGCAGCTCGACCGCGGTTATCCTGGATGGCTACACCTTC	CASSSTAVILDGYTF
.	TRBV28	.	14	TRBJ1-1	TGTGCCAGCAGTTGGCAGGGAGGTCGCACTGAAGCTTTCTTT	CASSWQGGRTEAFF
TRBD2	TRBV4-2	.	15	TRBJ2-7	TGTGCCAGCAGCCAGTCTAGCGGGAGCTCCTACGAGCAGTACTTC	CASSQSSGSSYEQYF
.	TRBV3-1	.	14	TRBJ2-7	TGTGCCAGCAGCCAACCTAAGCGGCCGTACGAGCAGTACTTC	CASSQPKRPYEQYF
.	TRBV2	.	14	TRBJ1-1	TGTGCCAGCAGTAGGGCCGCTGGGGACACTGAAGCTTTCTTT	CASSRAAGDTEAFF
TRBD1	TRBV7-8	.	15	TRBJ2-2	TGTGCCAGCAGCTTTCGGGACAGCTACACCGGGGAGCTGTTTTTT	CASSFRDSYTGELFF
.	TRBV12-3/TRBV12-4	.	14	TRBJ2-3	TGTGCCAGCAGTTTATTTGGTAACACAGATACGCAGTATTTT	CASSLFGNTDTQYF
.	TRBV29-1	.	14	TRBJ1-2	TGCAGCGTTGTTTTTGGGGGCGTATTAGCTGGCTACACCTTC	CSVVFGGVLAGYTF
TRBD2	TRBV20-1	once	15	TRBJ2-7	TGCAGTGCTAGGGCCTTAGCGGGTATCCCCTACGAGCAGTACTTC	CSARALAGIPYEQYF
TRBD2	TRBV20-1	.	17	TRBJ2-1	TGCAGTGCTAGATCTTGGACTAGCGGGAGGGCAGGGGATGAGCAGTTCTTC	CSARSWTSGRAGDEQFF
.	TRBV7-9	few	13	TRBJ1-4	TGTGCCAGCATGGACAGTATTAATGAAAAACTGTTTTTT	CASMDSINEKLFF
TRBD2	TRBV30	.	15	TRBJ2-5	TGTGCCTGGAGTCTTATAGCGGGGTCCCAAGAGACCCAGTACTTC	CAWSLIAGSQETQYF
.	TRBV28	.	14	TRBJ1-5	TGTGCCAGCAGTTCGAGGCAGGACCATCAGCCCCAGCATTTT	CASSSRQDHQPQHF
.	TRBV4-3	.	14	TRBJ1-4	TGCGCCAGCAGCCAGGGGGGGCAGGGCCTCGGACTGTTTTTT	CASSQGGQGLGLFF
.	TRBV30	.	12	TRBJ2-5	TGTGCCTGGGAGGGGATCTTAGAGACCCAGTACTTC	CAWEGILETQYF
.	TRBV20-1	.	15	TRBJ1-2	TGCAGTGCTAGAGATATGGACAGACCTAACTATGGCTACACCTTC	CSARDMDRPNYGYTF
.	TRBV15	.	17	TRBJ2-5	TGTGCCACCAGCCCCTTTCCCGAGGCTAGTCTTTCAGAGACCCAGTACTTC	CATSPFPEASLSETQYF
TRBD1	TRBV5-4	.	15	TRBJ2-5	TGTGCCAGCAGCTCCGGGACAGGGGGCCTAGAGACCCAGTACTTC	CASSSGTGGLETQYF
.	TRBV30	.	13	TRBJ2-7	TGTGCCTGGAGTGTTACCCATTCCTACGAGCAGTACTTC	CAWSVTHSYEQYF
.	TRBV30	.	11	TRBJ1-1	TGTGCCTTTATAGGGGGCACTGAAGCTTTCTTT	CAFIGGTEAFF
.	TRBV7-2	.	13	TRBJ2-5	TGTGCCAGCAGCTCAACGTACCAAGAGACCCAGTACTTC	CASSSTYQETQYF
TRBD1	TRBV29-1	.	14	TRBJ2-2	TGCAGTGCTTCACAGGGGCAGGACACCGGGGAGCTGTTTTTT	CSASQGQDTGELFF
.	TRBV29-1	.	13	TRBJ1-2	TGCAGCGTTGAGAGGGAAGTCGGCTATGGCTACACCTTC	CSVEREVGYGYTF
.	TRBV20-1	.	18	TRBJ1-2	TGCAGTGCTAGAGATCAAAACTCCATGGAACTTCCTAACTATGGCTACACCTTC	CSARDQNSMELPNYGYTF
.	TRBV28	.	16	TRBJ2-2	TGTGCCAGCAGTTTCTTCCGGCGGGATCTCACCGGGGAGCTGTTTTTT	CASSFFRRDLTGELFF
TRBD1	TRBV30	.	17	TRBJ1-2	TGTGCCTGGAGTGCCCTACGGACAGGGGAGAGCGGTTATGGCTACACCTTC	CAWSALRTGESGYGYTF
.	TRBV3-1	once	11	TRBJ1-2	TGTGCCAGCAGCTTCAGGGGTGGCTACACCTTC	CASSFRGGYTF
.	TRBV19	.	15	TRBJ1-2	TGTGCCAGTAGTATAGATTTAGGACAGATCTATGGCTACACCTTC	CASSIDLGQIYGYTF
TRBD2	TRBV4-3	.	14	TRBJ2-1	TGCGCCAGCAGCCCGACTAGCGCCGACAATGAGCAGTTCTTC	CASSPTSADNEQFF
.	TRBV24-1	.	14	TRBJ2-1	TGTGCCACCAGTGATTCAGACAGGAACAATGAGCAGTTCTTC	CATSDSDRNNEQFF
.	TRBV21-1	.	12	TRBJ1-1	TGTGCCAGTCAAGGGGGTCGGACTGAAGCTTTCTTT	CASQGGRTEAFF
.	TRBV2	.	10	TRBJ1-1	TGTGCCAGCAGTGTGGATGCAGCTTTCTTT	CASSVDAAFF
.	TRBV2	.	11	TRBJ1-1	TGTGCCAGCAGTGATTCCCCTGAAGCTTTCTTT	CASSDSPEAFF
.	TRBV29-1	.	14	TRBJ2-2	TGCAGCGTTGAGTTAGAGGGAGGCACCGGGGAGCTGTTTTTT	CSVELEGGTGELFF
.	TRBV9	.	13	TRBJ1-2	TGTGCCAGCAGCGGGCCGGGCAACTATGGCTACACCTTC	CASSGPGNYGYTF
.	TRBV3-1	.	15	TRBJ2-1	TGTGCCAGCAGCCAAGTCACCCTAGCCCCAAGTGAGCAGTTCTTC	CASSQVTLAPSEQFF
.	TRBV7-9	once	14	TRBJ2-1	TGTGCCAGCAGCTTGGTGGAGGCGGGCAATGAGCAGTTCTTC	CASSLVEAGNEQFF
TRBD2	TRBV29-1	.	13	TRBJ2-7	TGCAGCGTTGCCGGACTAGGAACCTACGAGCAGTACTTC	CSVAGLGTYEQYF
.	TRBV7-9	.	14	TRBJ2-7	TGTGCCAGCAGCCCGACGACACCAGACTACGAGCAGTACTTC	CASSPTTPDYEQYF
TRBD2	TRBV30	.	14	TRBJ2-1	TGTGCCTGGAGCGAATTAGCGGGATGGAATGAGCAGTTCTTC	CAWSELAGWNEQFF
TRBD1	TRBV29-1	.	15	TRBJ2-7	TGCAGCGTTGAAGGGGACCGGGACAGTTGGTACGAGCAGTACTTC	CSVEGDRDSWYEQYF
TRBD2	TRBV15	.	15	TRBJ2-3	TGTGCCACCAGCAGACTAGCGGGGACCACAGATACGCAGTATTTT	CATSRLAGTTDTQYF
.	TRBV15	.	15	TRBJ2-7	TGTGCCACCAGCAGAGACAGGGGGGCCTCCTACGAGCAGTACTTC	CATSRDRGASYEQYF
TRBD2	TRBV5-5	.	15	TRBJ2-1	TGTGCCAGCAGCCTAGCTCGGGAGGTATACAATGAGCAGTTCTTC	CASSLAREVYNEQFF
.	TRBV14	.	12	TRBJ2-1	TGTGCCAGCAGCCAAGTTACTGTAGAGCAGTTCTTC	CASSQVTVEQFF
TRBD1	TRBV12-3/TRBV12-4	.	12	TRBJ2-7	TGTGCCACCGGGACAGGGGGCAACGAGCAGTACTTC	CATGTGGNEQYF